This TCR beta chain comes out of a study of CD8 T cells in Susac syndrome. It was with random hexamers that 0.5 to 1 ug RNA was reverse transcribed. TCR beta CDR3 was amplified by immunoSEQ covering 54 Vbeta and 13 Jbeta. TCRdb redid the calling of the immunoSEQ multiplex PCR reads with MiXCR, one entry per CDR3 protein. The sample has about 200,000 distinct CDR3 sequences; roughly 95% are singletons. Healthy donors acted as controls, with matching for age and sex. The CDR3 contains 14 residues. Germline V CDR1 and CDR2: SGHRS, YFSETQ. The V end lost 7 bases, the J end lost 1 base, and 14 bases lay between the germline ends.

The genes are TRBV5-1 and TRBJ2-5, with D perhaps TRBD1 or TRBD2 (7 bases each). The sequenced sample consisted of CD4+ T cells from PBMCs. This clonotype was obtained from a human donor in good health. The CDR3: CASGGGDSQETQYF. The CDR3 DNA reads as TGCGCCAGCGGAGGGGGGGACAGCCAAGAGACCCAGTACTTC.